A selection of T cell receptor beta chains follows, all from one sample in a study of T cell responses to AZD1222 COVID-19 vaccine. Assay used: immunoSEQ multiplex PCR; TCRdb lists only in-frame clones, some missing. The table lists about 150,000 clones, just under 95% of them singletons. Sequenced material: peripheral blood, taken on day 0 of AZD1222 vaccination. The source is an adult in good health. CDR3s include the opening cysteine and the closing phenylalanine or tryptophan. Fields, in order: D gene, V gene, clone size, J gene, CDR3 protein, CDR3 DNA. D genes are given only for firm matches. Some rows mark clone size as missing; the rest say once, few, many or name a class of expanded clone.

.	TRBV27	once	TRBJ2-7	CASRINVGFYEQYF	TGTGCCAGCAGAATAAATGTGGGGTTCTACGAGCAGTACTTC
.	TRBV28	.	TRBJ1-3	CASRDQSFSGNTIYF	TGTGCCAGCAGGGACCAAAGTTTCTCTGGAAACACCATATATTTT
.	TRBV2	.	TRBJ1-2	CASRGGHLYGYTF	TGTGCCAGCAGGGGGGGACACCTCTATGGCTACACCTTC
.	TRBV19	once	TRBJ2-7	CASSMNRGHEQYF	TGTGCCAGTAGTATGAATAGGGGACACGAGCAGTACTTC
TRBD1	TRBV30	.	TRBJ1-2	CAWSLGQGSINGYTF	TGTGCCTGGAGTCTAGGACAGGGGAGTATCAATGGCTACACCTTC
.	TRBV4-2	.	TRBJ1-4	CASSLKGGHEKLFF	TGTGCCAGCAGCCTCAAGGGGGGGCACGAAAAACTGTTTTTT
TRBD2	TRBV5-6	.	TRBJ2-7	CASSASGTSGTSYEQYF	TGTGCCAGCAGCGCGTCCGGGACTAGCGGGACCTCCTACGAGCAGTACTTC
.	TRBV7-2	.	TRBJ2-7	CASSLSQGNYEQYF	TGTGCCAGCAGCCTCTCACAGGGAAACTACGAGCAGTACTTC
.	TRBV25-1	.	TRBJ1-2	CASSESGGAGGGYTF	TGTGCCAGCAGTGAATCGGGAGGGGCTGGGGGTGGCTACACCTTC
.	TRBV27	.	TRBJ1-4	CASSPLGDEKLFF	TGTGCCAGCAGCCCTTTGGGAGATGAAAAACTGTTTTTT
.	TRBV13	once	TRBJ1-4	CASSPHREKLFF	TGTGCCAGCAGCCCACATAGAGAAAAACTGTTTTTT
.	TRBV20-1	.	TRBJ2-3	CSASLGSTDTQYF	TGCAGTGCTAGTCTGGGTAGCACAGATACGCAGTATTTT
TRBD1	TRBV2	.	TRBJ2-5	CASRIDRGLGETQYF	TGTGCCAGCAGAATAGACAGGGGGCTGGGGGAGACCCAGTACTTC
TRBD1	TRBV19	.	TRBJ1-1	CASSTEQGGNTEAFF	TGTGCCAGTAGTACCGAACAGGGGGGGAACACTGAAGCTTTCTTT
.	TRBV6-2/TRBV6-3	.	TRBJ2-7	CASSGVVGYYEQYF	TGTGCCAGCAGCGGCGTTGTCGGGTATTACGAGCAGTACTTC
.	TRBV10-3	once	TRBJ2-1	CAIMGNSGHLKGEQFF	TGTGCCATCATGGGGAATAGCGGCCACCTGAAGGGGGAGCAGTTCTTC
TRBD1	TRBV29-1	.	TRBJ1-5	CSARQGIGQPQHF	TGCAGCGCTAGACAGGGGATCGGGCAGCCCCAGCATTTT
.	TRBV6-6	.	TRBJ1-5	CASSRAENQPQHF	TGTGCCAGCAGTAGGGCAGAAAATCAGCCCCAGCATTTT
.	TRBV13	.	TRBJ1-2	CASSLRGHYGYTF	TGTGCCAGCAGCTTAAGGGGACACTATGGCTACACCTTC
TRBD2	TRBV19	.	TRBJ2-1	CASSISGGLGNEQFF	TGTGCCAGTAGTATCTCGGGGGGGCTGGGGAATGAGCAGTTCTTC
TRBD1	TRBV6-5	.	TRBJ1-6	CASSQGTGNSPLHF	TGTGCCAGCAGCCAGGGGACAGGGAATTCACCCCTCCACTTT
.	TRBV6-1	.	TRBJ2-1	CASSETRTPMQFF	TGTGCCAGCAGTGAGACTAGAACCCCAATGCAGTTCTTC
.	TRBV6-1	.	TRBJ1-3	CASSEDAGVGVDTIYF	TGTGCCAGCAGTGAGGACGCAGGGGTCGGTGTGGACACCATATATTTT
TRBD1	TRBV27	.	TRBJ2-7	CASSLKGTGNYEQYF	TGTGCCAGCAGTTTGAAGGGGACAGGGAACTACGAGCAGTACTTC
.	TRBV5-4	.	TRBJ2-5	CASSLPGQKQETQYF	TGTGCCAGCAGCTTGCCCGGACAGAAACAAGAGACCCAGTACTTC
.	TRBV19	once	TRBJ2-7	CASSIEVGSSHEQYF	TGTGCCAGTAGTATTGAGGTCGGGAGCAGCCACGAGCAGTACTTC
.	TRBV4-1	.	TRBJ1-6	CASSQGGSYNSPLHF	TGCGCCAGCAGCCAAGGGGGCTCCTATAATTCACCCCTCCACTTT
.	TRBV9	.	TRBJ1-1	CASSTRSGGGEAFF	TGTGCCAGCAGCACTCGATCGGGGGGAGGAGAAGCTTTCTTT
TRBD2	TRBV30	.	TRBJ2-3	CAWTSGNGGGTDTQYF	TGTGCCTGGACCTCCGGTAATGGGGGGGGCACAGATACGCAGTATTTT
TRBD1	TRBV7-9	.	TRBJ1-1	CASSRSPGQGDLMNTEAFF	TGTGCCAGCAGCCGTTCGCCGGGACAGGGGGACCTAATGAACACTGAAGCTTTCTTT
TRBD1	TRBV28	.	TRBJ1-2	CASSFGTGGYGYTF	TGTGCCAGCAGTTTCGGGACAGGGGGATATGGCTACACCTTC
TRBD2	TRBV15	.	TRBJ2-3	CATSPTSGRLPSHPDTQYF	TGTGCCACCAGCCCGACTAGCGGGAGATTACCCTCCCACCCAGATACGCAGTATTTT
.	TRBV3-1/TRBV3-2	.	TRBJ2-1	CASSRPGAYNEQFF	TGTGCCAGCAGCCGCCCAGGGGCCTACAATGAGCAGTTCTTC
.	TRBV6-2/TRBV6-3	.	TRBJ1-2	CASSSYGLIYGYTF	TGTGCCAGCAGTTCGTATGGACTTATTTATGGCTACACCTTC
.	TRBV7-2	.	TRBJ1-1	CASSLSPEKDTEAFF	TGTGCCAGCAGCTTAAGTCCGGAGAAGGACACTGAAGCTTTCTTT
.	TRBV30	few	TRBJ1-1	CAWSQGNTEAFF	TGTGCCTGGAGTCAAGGGAACACTGAAGCTTTCTTT
TRBD2	TRBV19	.	TRBJ2-1	CASSIGGGKGNEQFF	TGTGCCAGTAGTATCGGCGGGGGGAAGGGGAATGAGCAGTTCTTC
.	TRBV5-1	.	TRBJ1-2	CASSLEAGDYGYTF	TGCGCCAGCAGCTTGGAAGCGGGAGACTATGGCTACACCTTC
TRBD2	TRBV4-1	few	TRBJ2-7	CASSPLGEGPSSYEQYF	TGCGCCAGCAGCCCTCTAGGGGAGGGACCCTCTTCCTACGAGCAGTACTTC
.	TRBV3-1/TRBV3-2	.	TRBJ1-2	CASSPTGLIAANYGYTF	TGTGCCAGCAGCCCGACAGGTTTGATCGCCGCTAACTATGGCTACACCTTC
.	TRBV6-5	.	TRBJ1-6	CASSTRTGITLHF	TGTGCCAGCAGTACCCGGACCGGGATTACCCTCCACTTT
TRBD2	TRBV5-1	.	TRBJ2-1	CASSFASGGLSPYNEQFF	TGCGCCAGCAGCTTTGCTAGCGGGGGGCTTTCCCCCTACAATGAGCAGTTCTTC
.	TRBV24-1	.	TRBJ2-7	CATSDPDSFEQYF	TGTGCCACCAGTGACCCGGACAGTTTCGAGCAGTACTTC
TRBD1	TRBV27	.	TRBJ1-2	CASSSLGDRANYGYTF	TGTGCCAGCAGTTCTCTCGGGGACAGAGCTAACTATGGCTACACCTTC
TRBD1	TRBV5-4	.	TRBJ1-2	CASSLPDRGIYGYTF	TGTGCCAGCAGCTTGCCCGACAGGGGAATCTATGGCTACACCTTC
TRBD1	TRBV30	.	TRBJ1-2	CAWSVTGGSGGYTF	TGTGCCTGGAGTGTGACAGGGGGTTCGGGTGGCTACACCTTC
.	TRBV11-2	.	TRBJ2-7	CASSPEGSHSSYEQYF	TGTGCCAGCAGCCCGGAGGGTAGCCACAGCTCCTACGAGCAGTACTTC
.	TRBV12-3/TRBV12-4	.	TRBJ2-5	CASSLRETQYF	TGTGCCAGCAGTTTGCGCGAGACCCAGTACTTC
.	TRBV18	.	TRBJ2-7	CASSPLAEGAYEQYF	TGTGCCAGCTCACCACTGGCGGAAGGGGCCTACGAGCAGTACTTC
TRBD1	TRBV5-6	.	TRBJ1-2	CASSRAGTGAVVDYGYTF	TGTGCCAGCAGCAGGGCCGGGACAGGGGCCGTGGTAGACTATGGCTACACCTTC
TRBD1	TRBV30	.	TRBJ2-7	CAWSDQRGQGRTYEQYF	TGTGCCTGGAGTGACCAGAGGGGACAGGGGCGCACCTACGAGCAGTACTTC
.	TRBV7-9	.	TRBJ1-4	CASAGNEKLFF	TGTGCCAGCGCAGGTAATGAAAAACTGTTTTTT
.	TRBV7-2	once	TRBJ2-5	CASSSRGPQETQYF	TGTGCCAGCAGCTCCAGGGGTCCTCAAGAGACCCAGTACTTC